The clone carrying this T cell receptor (beta chain) has a handful of counts. The data belong to a study of blood T cell repertoires in COVID-19. Study-wide background: The cDNA or gDNA used as material had been derived from T cells, B-cell-depleted T cells, or PBMCs.

Source study methods: The authors estimated nucleated cell counts from reference gene primer amplification. Sequencing was performed with immunoSEQ multiplex PCR; in TCRdb, only in-frame clones are kept and a portion is missing. V and J calls plus clone size are reproduced from that table; the DNA served to infer D and trimming. The sample has roughly 180,000 clones; about 85% are singletons. The source material was peripheral blood. The TCR was taken from a woman in her fifties or sixties with COVID-19, enrolled during active disease.

The CDR3 bases are TGCAGCGTTGAAGGAGGAGGAGCTGAAGCTTTCTTT. It encodes CSVEGGGAEAFF. The chain links TRBV29-1 to TRBJ1-1; D gene uncertain. The length of the CDR3 is 12 residues. Germline-derived CDR1 and CDR2 are SQVTM and ANQGSEA. V was shortened by 1 base and J by 6 bases, with 9 bases between the two germline ends.